The sequence of this TCR beta chain was determined in a study of vaccination and CD4 T cells after COVID-19. Regarding treatment: approximately nine-day PBMC culture with coronavirus spike peptide pools or control peptides (ViraFEST assay). The unexposed donor's CD4+ T cells were collected before the COVID-19 pandemic (2011-2018). The Oncomine TCR Beta short-read assay was what sequenced the DNA obtained from cultured CD4+ T cells. MiXCR, applied by TCRdb to the PCR reads, yields one record per CDR3 protein. Among fewer than 2,000 distinct CDR3 sequences listed, roughly 21% were seen once. On this clonotype itself: The antigen remains unidentified.

The material sequenced was CD4+ T cells from blood, cultured in vitro. The sequence was collected from a human donor in good health.

Here the CDR3 reads CASSARLGPYEQYF. The CDR3 DNA sequence: TGTGCCAGCAGTGCCCGATTGGGGCCCTACGAGCAGTACTTC. The rearrangement links TRBV12-3 or TRBV12-4 to TRBJ2-7; D may be TRBD1 (5 bases). CDR3 length: 14 amino acids. The V end was cut by 5 bases, the J end by 2 bases, with 13 bases between.